Below, 23 T cell receptor beta chains from the same sample are listed, as sequenced in a study of OX40 agonist ivuxolimab in advanced cancers. Measured with immunoSEQ multiplex PCR; TCRdb has only the in-frame clones, and not every one. The data show over 150,000 clones, around 94% seen once. The material was CD4+ or CD8+ T cells sorted from blood, obtained in a trial of the OX40 agonist ivuxolimab. These TCRs come from an adult with an advanced solid tumor such as melanoma, head and neck, liver or kidney cancer.

The chain combines TRBV11-2 with TRBJ1-4; 8 bases map to TRBD1. The V gene end was trimmed by 1 base and the J gene end by 0 bases; junction bases not matched to a gene: 4. Germline V gene data show CDR1 as SGHAT and CDR2 as FQNNGV. The CDR3 spans 17 residues. The CDR3 region is CASSLGDRFATNEKLFF. CDR3 nucleotide sequence: TGTGCCAGCAGCTTAGGGGACAGGTTTGCAACTAATGAAAAACTGTTTTTT.

Comment on this clone: Other DNA sequences in this sample translate to the same CDR3. The genes are TRBV4-3 and TRBJ1-1; D is undetermined. The CDR3 extends over 13 amino acids. Germline V CDR1 and CDR2: LGHNA, YSLEER. Trimming cost V 0 bases and J 14 bases, with 16 bases left between them. The CDR3 coding sequence is TGCGCCAGCAGCCAAGATCCCGCACGGTCCGCCTTCTTT. Translating gives CASSQDPARSAFF.

This clone was detected once. The junction does not match germline at one end; this may be a read error. The genes are TRBV7-7 and TRBJ2-3; possibly TRBD1 for D (7 bases). The CDR3 contains 15 residues. CDR1 is SSHAT and CDR2 is FNYEAQ in the germline V gene (reference sequence). CDR3 DNA: TGTGCTAGCAGCTCCGGAAGGGCAGGGGGGGATACGCAGTATTTT. It codes for CASSSGRAGGDTQYF.

The rearrangement joins TRBV6-5 to TRBJ2-7; 7 bases align to TRBD1. Germline CDR1 and CDR2: MNHEY and SVGAGI. J lost 3 bases, V lost 0 bases, and 5 bases had no gene match. This CDR3 is 15 amino acids long. CDR3 loop: CASSYSSAGGYEQYF. Here the CDR3 DNA reads TGTGCCAGCAGTTACTCATCCGCAGGGGGCTACGAGCAGTACTTC.

The chain carries TRBV6-1 and TRBJ2-7; D uncertain. Looked up from germline, CDR1 is MNHNS and CDR2 is SASEGT. The CDR3 runs to 13 residues. V was shortened by 7 bases and J by 3 bases, with 13 bases between the two germline ends. The CDR3 DNA reads as TGTGCCAGCACCGTTGTCATGGGCTACGAGCAGTACTTC. Protein: CASTVVMGYEQYF.

The chain combines TRBV7-3 with TRBJ1-1; no clear D gene. CDR3 size: 13 residues. V was pared by 1 base and J by 8 bases, with 11 bases between. CDR1 SGHTA and CDR2 FQGTGA come from the germline V gene. The CDR3 spells CASSLMVGNEAFF. The CDR3 region has the DNA TGTGCCAGCAGCTTAATGGTGGGTAACGAAGCTTTCTTT.

The V gene is TRBV6-6, the J gene TRBJ1-2; TRBD1 might be the D (6 bases). Germline CDR1 is MNHNY and CDR2 is SVGAGI (reference sequence). Trimming left V 5 bases short and J 8 bases short, with 15 bases between. The CDR3 length is 13 residues. In DNA form, the CDR3 reads TGTGCCAGCAGTATACAGGGCTTGGGAGGCTACACCTTC. As protein: CASSIQGLGGYTF.

The CDR3 is CASSPGTRGRQPQHF. CDR3 DNA: TGTGCCAGCAGCCCCGGGACGAGAGGAAGGCAGCCCCAGCATTTT. The V gene is TRBV11-3, the J gene TRBJ1-5, with D maybe TRBD1 (5 bases). Per the germline V gene, CDR1 is SGHNT and CDR2 is YENEEA. The CDR3 length is 15 residues. The V gene lost 5 bases and the J gene lost 7 bases, with 18 bases spanning the gap. Drawing the rest from reference TRBV11-3 and TRBJ1-5, the complete variable domain is EAGVVQSPRYKIIEKKQPVAFWCNPISGHNTLYWYLQNLGQGPELLIRYENEEAVDDSQLPKDRFSAERLKGVDSTLKIQPAELGDSAVYLCASSPGTRGRQPQHFGDGTRLSIL.

The chain employs TRBV6-4 and TRBJ2-1, with 8 bases fitting TRBD2. Germline CDR1 MRHNA, CDR2 SNTAGT. The CDR3 sequence is 17 residues long. With 6 bases clipped from V and 7 bases from J, the junction kept 17 bases outside the gene matches. CDR3 nucleotide sequence: TGTGCCAGCAGGGGTCGATCCCCGGGACTAGAAGATAATGAGCAGTTCTTC. The encoded protein is CASRGRSPGLEDNEQFF.

Only a few counts were recorded for this clone. The chain carries TRBV5-4 and TRBJ2-2; D gene ambiguous. The germline gives CDR1 SGHNT, CDR2 YYREEE (reference sequence). The V and J ends lost 2 bases and 5 bases respectively, with 4 bases between them. The length of the CDR3 is 12 residues. The CDR3 is CASSFKTGELFF. In DNA form, the CDR3 reads TGTGCCAGCAGCTTTAAGACCGGGGAGCTGTTTTTT.

This chain uses TRBV6-5 with TRBJ1-2; 10 nucleotides match TRBD1. The CDR3 length is 16 residues. Germline V CDR1 and CDR2: MNHEY, SVGAGI. J gave up 4 bases and V 0 bases, and 5 bases lay outside the gene matches. The CDR3 here is CASSYSGTGASYGYTF. In DNA form, the CDR3 reads TGTGCCAGCAGTTACTCCGGGACAGGGGCCTCCTATGGCTACACCTTC.

The chain employs TRBV18 and TRBJ2-2; 10 bases fit TRBD1. The CDR3 extends over 16 amino acids. Losses at the gene ends were 3 bases for V and 6 bases for J; bases not matched to a gene: 7. Germline CDR1 KGHSH, CDR2 LQKENI. Here the CDR3 DNA reads TGTGCCAGCTCACCCGAGACAGGGGGCTTGGCCGGGGAGCTGTTTTTT. Translating gives CASSPETGGLAGELFF.

The chain is built from TRBV5-1 and TRBJ1-3; possibly TRBD1 for D (6 bases). CDR1 is SGHRS and CDR2 is YFSETQ in the germline V gene. Between the trimmed V and J ends, which lost 1 base and 6 bases, there was a span of 11 bases. This CDR3 has 14 amino acids. CDR3 in amino acids: CASSLRGAENTIYF. CDR3 coding DNA: TGCGCCAGCAGCTTGCGGGGGGCTGAAAACACCATATATTTT.

The genes are TRBV25-1 and TRBJ2-1, with a tentative D call TRBD1 (5 bases). Trimming stripped 4 bases from V and 6 bases from J, with 7 bases between. Germline assignment: CDR1 MGHDK and CDR2 SYGVNS. The CDR3 sequence is 12 residues long. The DNA of the CDR3 is TGTGCCAGCAGTGGTCAGGGCAATGAGCAGTTCTTC. Translated, it gives CASSGQGNEQFF.

This chain connects TRBV7-9 to TRBJ2-1; D is undetermined. V shed 2 bases and J shed 8 bases, with 7 bases lying between them. Germline-derived CDR1 and CDR2 are SEHNR and FQNEAQ (reference sequence). The CDR3 has 12 residues. The CDR3 nucleotides are TGTGCCAGCAGCTTAATTGACCATGAGCAGTTCTTC. Its translation is CASSLIDHEQFF.

The J gene is TRBJ2-1, the V gene TRBV5-6; tentatively, D is TRBD2 (6 bases). V lost 6 bases to trimming and J lost 0 bases, with 16 bases between them. CDR1 and CDR2 (germline): SGHDT, YYEEEE. The length of the CDR3 is 16 residues. This CDR3 is CASKIRAGSSYNEQFF. Here the CDR3 DNA reads TGTGCCAGCAAAATACGGGCGGGAAGCTCCTACAATGAGCAGTTCTTC.

V and J are TRBV18 and TRBJ1-6, with D hard to call. CDR3 length: 16 amino acids. V was shortened by 0 bases and J by 10 bases, with 16 bases between the two germline ends. The germline V gene encodes CDR1 KGHSH and CDR2 LQKENI. The CDR3, as DNA: TGTGCCAGCTCACCACCGAGCCAGAGGGTGAGGTCACCCCTCCACTTT. It is translated as CASSPPSQRVRSPLHF.

The rearrangement uses TRBV7-2 and TRBJ2-1; D may match TRBD1 or TRBD2 (5 bases each). The CDR3 consists of 15 residues. The V end was cut by 4 bases, the J end by 4 bases, with 14 bases between. Germline assignment: CDR1 SGHTA and CDR2 FQGNSA. The CDR3 protein is CASSSSGTRYNEQFF. The CDR3 DNA follows: TGTGCCAGCAGCTCCTCCGGGACCAGATACAATGAGCAGTTCTTC.

The chain couples TRBV4-3 to TRBJ2-7, with TRBD2 identical over 7 bases. The CDR3 length is 15 residues. V shed 1 base, J shed 3 bases, and the junction held 6 bases outside the gene matches. Germline V lookup: CDR1 LGHNA, CDR2 YSLEER. In DNA, the CDR3 is TGCGCCAGCAGCCAAGCAAGCGGGGTCAACTACGAGCAGTACTTC. Amino acid sequence: CASSQASGVNYEQYF.

CDR3 sequence: CAWGRERMNTQYF. The CDR3 DNA reads as TGTGCCTGGGGACGGGAGCGGATGAATACGCAGTATTTT. This chain connects TRBV30 to TRBJ2-3; tentative D call: TRBD2 (6 bases). V was cut by 5 bases and J by 7 bases, with 16 bases left in between. Germline CDR1 reads GTSNPN; CDR2 reads SVGIG (reference sequence). The CDR3 spans 13 residues.

A single count supports this clone. The chain's CDR3 is CASSLARLNEKLFF. The CDR3 DNA is TGTGCCAGCAGTTTAGCACGGCTTAATGAAAAACTGTTTTTT. The chain carries TRBV27 and TRBJ1-4; D is unresolved. CDR1 MNHEY and CDR2 SMNVEV come from the germline V gene (reference sequence). There are 14 residues in the CDR3. V lost 2 bases, J lost 4 bases, and 8 bases lay in between.

This rearrangement joins TRBV29-1 to TRBJ1-1; TRBD1 is a possible D gene (6 bases). This CDR3 has 14 residues. The germline V gene has CDR1 SQVTM and CDR2 ANQGSEA. V lost 3 bases and J 4 bases, leaving 15 bases between the germline ends. CDR3: CSVDKREGVTEAFF. CDR3 DNA sequence: TGCAGCGTTGATAAGCGGGAGGGGGTCACTGAAGCTTTCTTT.

J is TRBJ1-2 and V is TRBV4-3; 8 nucleotides line up with TRBD1. CDR3 length: 15 residues. The V gene's germline CDR1 is LGHNA and CDR2 YSLEER. V shed 4 bases and J 7 bases; nucleotides not matched to a gene: 11. The CDR3 here is CASSRILRQGIGYTF. CDR3 bases: TGCGCCAGCAGCCGCATTCTTAGACAGGGGATTGGCTACACCTTC.